This entry describes one T cell receptor (beta chain). What it binds is unknown. The table came from immunoSEQ multiplex PCR; TCRdb's copy has only in-frame clones and leaves some out. The sample contains 60,000 or so clones, 75% to 90% of which appear only once. This specimen comes from a study of lymphopenia after photon versus proton radiotherapy. General study findings and limits: In patients who died, overall survival fell as post-nadir TCR diversity dropped more.

The CDR3 runs to 17 residues. Germline loops: CDR1 SNHLY, CDR2 FYNNEI. V lost 7 bases, J lost 2 bases, and 23 bases lay in between. Sample: peripheral blood, taken from a patient treated with photon-based radiotherapy. The chain joins TRBV2 to TRBJ1-1; D is undetermined. The TCR comes from a man between 40 and 49 years old with gastric cancer. This CDR3 reads CASTAGFRTEHNTEAFF. CDR3 nucleotide sequence: TGTGCCAGCACCGCCGGGTTCCGGACCGAACATAACACTGAAGCTTTCTTT.